This T cell receptor beta chain was sequenced for a study of breast tumors, draining lymph nodes, adjacent tissues. TCRdb analysed the multiplex PCR reads with MiXCR anew, one entry per CDR3 protein. The sample holds about 25,000 distinct CDR3 sequences, 23% seen once. The CDR3 is 14 amino acids. CDR1 is LNHDA, CDR2 SQIVND, per germline (reference sequence). Trimming took 7 bases from V and 4 from J, leaving 16 bases between them. This clonotype was detected many times. Its specificity is unknown. General study findings and limits: That most tumor T cells come from lymph nodes remained unproven. Tumor repertoires ranked between lymph nodes and nontumor tissue in diversity, with V and J gene preferences.

The sequenced sample consisted of breast tumor tissue. The gene calls are TRBV19 and TRBJ1-2; the D gene is possibly TRBD1 (6 bases). The TCR originated in a female donor with breast cancer. Some clones in this sample may be carry-over from other donors' samples. CDR3 nucleotide sequence: TGTGCCAGTATGCCCCGGGGGGCAGGCTATGGCTACACCTTC. As protein: CASMPRGAGYGYTF. The variable domain in full, completed from reference TRBV19 and TRBJ1-2, reads DGGITQSPKYLFRKEGQNVTLSCEQNLNHDAMYWYRQDPGQGLRLIYYSQIVNDFQKGDIAEGYSVSREKKESFPLTVTSAQKNPTAFYLCASMPRGAGYGYTFGSGTRLTVV.